The clone carrying this T cell receptor beta chain was seen just once. The sample belongs to a study of blood T cell repertoires in COVID-19. Study at large: Material from acute and convalescent COVID-19 was sourced from the United States, Italy and Spain. The analysed material was cDNA or gDNA that came from T cells, B-cell-depleted T cells, or PBMCs.

This CDR3 comprises 13 residues. Deletions cut 4 bases from V and 7 bases from J, with 14 bases between. The V gene's germline CDR1 is SGHTA and CDR2 FQGNSA. Per the authors' pipeline: Amplification of reference gene primers was used by the study to estimate nucleated cell counts. Here immunoSEQ multiplex PCR was the method, and the copy in TCRdb shows in-frame clones only, minus some. The D gene and trimming were derived from the DNA, and the V and J assignments and clone size from that table. The repertoire includes some 93,000 clones, approximately 86% of them detected once, and roughly 6.5% sits in the top ten.

This TCR was sampled from a man between 60 and 70 years old with acute or convalescent COVID-19. The rearrangement uses TRBV7-2 and TRBJ2-7; D might be TRBD1 (6 bases). The specimen sequenced was peripheral blood. The CDR3 region is CASSYNPQGEQYF. In DNA form, the CDR3 reads TGTGCCAGCAGCTACAACCCCCAGGGGGAGCAGTACTTC.